These 8 T cell receptor beta chains came from one sample sequenced in a study of cytomegalovirus exposure and HLA in healthy donors. Data came from immunoSEQ multiplex PCR; TCRdb stores just in-frame clones and leaves some out. Among more than 110,000 clones listed, less than 95% were seen once. Sequencing used PBMCs. These receptors were collected from a man between 18 and 35 years old in good health and CMV-seropositive.

The chain joins TRBV4-1 to TRBJ2-5; 7 nucleotides line up with TRBD2. The CDR3 loop spans 16 amino acids. Trimming at V came to 4 bases and at J to 1 base, leaving 9 bases not matched to a gene. Germline CDR1 is MGHRA and CDR2 is YSYEKL. The CDR3 loop is CASSPYLGGSQETQYF. CDR3 DNA: TGCGCCAGCAGCCCATATCTCGGCGGGAGCCAAGAGACCCAGTACTTC.

The gene calls are TRBV29-1 and TRBJ1-2, with D maybe TRBD1 (5 bases). In germline, CDR1 is SQVTM, CDR2 ANQGSEA. The CDR3 spans 12 residues. V lost 5 bases, J lost 6 bases, and 13 bases lay in between. In DNA form, the CDR3 reads TGCAGCGTTACTACGTCGGGGGATGGCTACACCTTC. It is translated as CSVTTSGDGYTF.

The chain has TRBV5-1 and TRBJ2-2; D may be TRBD1 (5 bases). The germline gives CDR1 SGHRS, CDR2 YFSETQ. This CDR3 has 15 amino acids. V was clipped by 5 bases and J by 2 bases, with 13 bases between them. The CDR3, as DNA: TGCGCCAGCAGTTATGGGGCCTTAAACACCGGGGAGCTGTTTTTT. The encoded protein is CASSYGALNTGELFF.

The chain joins TRBV28 to TRBJ1-1; the match to TRBD1 covers 7 bases. This CDR3 is 15 amino acids long. Germline V gene lookup returns CDR1 MDHEN and CDR2 SYDVKM. Losses at the gene ends were 6 bases for V and 1 base for J; bases not matched to a gene: 8. The CDR3 DNA sequence: TGTGCCAGCAGCCCGGACAGGCGAAAGAACACTGAAGCTTTCTTT. This codes for CASSPDRRKNTEAFF.

This clone was counted only a few times. This chain joins TRBV6-1 and TRBJ2-5, with 11 bases identical to TRBD1. The germline V gene has CDR1 MNHNS and CDR2 SASEGT. Germline trimming cut 7 bases from V and 5 bases from J; bases unmatched to any gene: 9. CDR3 length: 15 amino acids. The CDR3, as DNA: TGTGCCAGCATCGTAGGGACAGGGGGAATGGAGACCCAGTACTTC. The encoded protein is CASIVGTGGMETQYF.

This clone has a single count. The chain joins TRBV18 to TRBJ2-7; 10 bases are shared with TRBD1. CDR1 and CDR2 (germline): KGHSH, LQKENI. V lost 6 bases, J lost 6 bases, and 8 bases stayed unmatched. There are 14 residues in the CDR3. CDR3: CASSLGTGDVEQYF. CDR3 sequence (DNA): TGTGCCAGCTCCCTCGGGACAGGGGATGTCGAGCAGTACTTC.

This sequence joins TRBV2 and TRBJ1-2, with D unclear. CDR1 is SNHLY, CDR2 FYNNEI, per germline. The CDR3 has 13 amino acids. V was shortened by 5 bases and J by 4 bases, with 11 bases between the two germline ends. As DNA, the CDR3 is TGTGCCAGCAGTACCGTCCGGGGCTATGGCTACACCTTC. Translated: CASSTVRGYGYTF.

The V call is TRBV5-4, the J call TRBJ2-1, with 11 positions matching TRBD2. Germline CDR1 is SGHNT and CDR2 is YYREEE (reference sequence). The CDR3 is made up of 16 amino acids. Losses at the gene ends were 1 base for V and 1 base for J; bases not matched to a gene: 1. Here the CDR3 DNA reads TGTGCCAGCAGCTTGCCTAGCGGGAGGTCCTACAATGAGCAGTTCTTC. Its translation is CASSLPSGRSYNEQFF.